One sample yielded the 5 T cell receptor beta chains listed below, sequenced in a study of brain T cells in children with intractable seizures. Using immunoSEQ multiplex PCR, the repertoire was profiled, and TCRdb retains in-frame clones only, with some absent. Of 300,000 to 400,000 clones in the sample, approximately 93% were seen once. Sample time point: blood from clinic visit 5 months post-surgery; TSC patient then seizure free. The starting material was peripheral blood, obtained 5 to 6 months after surgery. These receptors were obtained from a boy younger than two with tuberous sclerosis and intractable seizures.

The genes are TRBV7-3 and TRBJ2-1, with 9 bases matching TRBD2. CDR1 SGHTA and CDR2 FQGTGA come from the germline V gene. With 5 bases clipped from V and 4 bases from J, the junction kept 9 bases outside the gene matches. The CDR3 length is 16 residues. CDR3 sequence reads: CASSRSGRQEYNEQFF. The CDR3 bases are TGTGCCAGCAGCCGAAGCGGGAGGCAAGAATACAATGAGCAGTTCTTC.

This chain joins TRBV7-9 and TRBJ2-5; TRBD2 matches 8 bases. J lost 5 bases, V lost 6 bases, and 11 bases had no gene match. The CDR3 runs to 15 residues. The germline V gene has CDR1 SEHNR and CDR2 FQNEAQ (reference sequence). For the CDR3, the DNA is TGTGCCAGCAGTCCGGGGGGGTCGTCGGGCGAGACCCAGTACTTC. It yields the protein CASSPGGSSGETQYF.

CDR3 in DNA: TGTGCCAGCAGCTTAAAGCGGGGGACAGATACGCAGTATTTT. Translating gives CASSLKRGTDTQYF. The chain joins TRBV7-3 to TRBJ2-3; 8 bases align to TRBD2. There are 14 residues in the CDR3. Trimming at V came to 1 base and at J to 3 bases, leaving 0 bases not matched to a gene. The V gene's germline CDR1 is SGHTA and CDR2 FQGTGA.

The chain uses TRBV19 and TRBJ2-1; no firm D call. The CDR3 loop spans 14 amino acids. The V and J ends lost 5 bases and 6 bases respectively, with 14 bases between them. Germline-derived CDR1 and CDR2 are LNHDA and SQIVND (reference sequence). This CDR3 reads CASSPLVPRNEQFF. CDR3 sequence (DNA): TGTGCCAGTAGTCCGCTGGTTCCCCGCAATGAGCAGTTCTTC.

The chain uses TRBV29-1 and TRBJ2-1, with 7 bases lining up with TRBD2. Germline-derived CDR1 and CDR2 are SQVTM and ANQGSEA. The length of the CDR3 is 14 residues. Trimming at V came to 4 bases and at J to 1 base, leaving 4 bases not matched to a gene. The CDR3 loop is CSVVSSGSYNEQFF. In DNA form, the CDR3 reads TGCAGCGTTGTGAGTAGCGGGTCCTACAATGAGCAGTTCTTC.